The clone carrying this T cell receptor beta chain appeared a few times. As yet, its antigen is unknown. The sample originates from a study of cytomegalovirus exposure and HLA in healthy donors. The PCR employed 60 Vbeta primers together with 13 Jbeta primers. Some clones are missing from TCRdb's copy, which holds only in-frame ones; the method was immunoSEQ multiplex PCR. The profile covers some 200,000 clones, with around 75% appearing a single time and less than 7% taken by the ten largest. Trimming cost V 5 bases and J 6 bases, with 13 bases left between them. Germline V gives CDR1 SGHVS, CDR2 FNYEAQ. The CDR3 has 14 amino acids. Points from the study as a whole: Among the CMV-associated chains, a few were confirmed in vitro as specific for CMV antigens.

The chain links TRBV7-6 to TRBJ2-2, with D possibly matching TRBD2 (5 bases). This TCR derives from a man aged 40-49 years in good health and CMV-seropositive. The material sequenced was PBMCs. For the CDR3, the DNA is TGTGCCAGCAGCCTAAGCCCGGAGGCCGGGGAGCTGTTTTTT. Protein sequence: CASSLSPEAGELFF.